The rows below give T cell receptor beta chains drawn from one sample of a study of beta chain features in type 1 diabetes. Sequenced by immunoSEQ multiplex PCR; TCRdb stores in-frame clones only, minus some. This repertoire shows 300,000 to 400,000 clones, 11% found once; its top ten account for about 0.015%. The sample consisted of naive CD4+ T cells from blood. The receptors come from a woman between 25 and 40 years old in good health. Both conserved end residues are part of each CDR3. Fields, in order: V gene, clone size, J gene, D gene, CDR3 protein, CDR3 DNA. D genes are given only for firm matches. The size of a clone is reported for some rows only, either as once, few or many, or as a class for expanded clones.

TRBV27,few,TRBJ2-7,TRBD2,CASSLRLAAYYEQYF,TGTGCCAGCAGTTTGAGACTAGCGGCCTACTACGAGCAGTACTTC
TRBV30,few,TRBJ1-1,NA,CAWSRDGAWNTEAFF,TGTGCCTGGAGTAGAGATGGGGCGTGGAACACTGAAGCTTTCTTT
TRBV9,NA,TRBJ2-5,NA,CASSVAGGGGILETQYF,TGTGCCAGCAGCGTAGCCGGGGGCGGGGGTATTTTGGAGACCCAGTACTTC
TRBV28,NA,TRBJ1-2,NA,CASTLGHPNYGYTF,TGTGCCAGCACCTTGGGACACCCTAACTATGGCTACACCTTC
TRBV2,NA,TRBJ2-7,TRBD2,CASRTSGVHEQYF,TGTGCCAGCAGGACTAGCGGGGTTCATGAGCAGTACTTC
TRBV5-4,NA,TRBJ2-5,TRBD2,CASSYKLAGGPTETQYF,TGTGCCAGCAGCTACAAACTAGCGGGAGGGCCCACAGAGACCCAGTACTTC
TRBV11-3,few,TRBJ2-3,NA,CASSLGEDTQYF,TGTGCCAGCAGCCTCGGGGAAGATACGCAGTATTTT
TRBV5-6,NA,TRBJ2-1,TRBD2,CASSRRKLAGVINEQFF,TGTGCCAGCAGCCGGAGGAAACTAGCGGGAGTGATTAATGAGCAGTTCTTC
TRBV7-9,NA,TRBJ2-7,TRBD1,CASRTGTYEQYF,TGTGCCAGCAGGACAGGGACCTACGAGCAGTACTTC
TRBV25-1,few,TRBJ1-1,NA,CASSESLPGGTEAFF,TGTGCCAGCAGTGAATCCCTCCCCGGGGGCACTGAAGCTTTCTTT
TRBV27,NA,TRBJ2-2,NA,CASSPRLTERELFF,TGTGCCAGCAGTCCCCGACTCACCGAGAGGGAGCTGTTTTTT
TRBV7-9,NA,TRBJ2-2,NA,CASSFTGLGELFF,TGTGCCAGCAGCTTCACAGGTCTCGGGGAGCTGTTTTTT
TRBV5-4,few,TRBJ2-1,NA,CASSGSRGRGNNEQFF,TGTGCCAGCAGCGGCTCCCGGGGTCGGGGAAACAATGAGCAGTTCTTC
TRBV9,NA,TRBJ1-3,NA,CASSTLTSGNTIYF,TGTGCCAGCTCGACTCTCACCTCTGGAAACACCATATATTTT
TRBV18,few,TRBJ2-5,NA,CASSLATGGETQYF,TGTGCCAGCTCCCTGGCCACCGGAGGGGAGACCCAGTACTTC
TRBV14,NA,TRBJ2-3,TRBD2,CASSQESSGTTDTQYF,TGTGCCAGCAGCCAAGAGTCTAGCGGGACTACAGATACGCAGTATTTT
TRBV9,NA,TRBJ2-2,TRBD2,CASSVGLAGAGELFF,TGTGCCAGCAGCGTAGGACTAGCGGGTGCAGGGGAGCTGTTTTTT
TRBV28,few,TRBJ1-1,TRBD1,CASSFNRGAFF,TGTGCCAGCAGTTTTAACAGGGGCGCTTTCTTT
TRBV28,few,TRBJ2-7,NA,CASSLGGFYEQYF,TGTGCCAGCAGTTTGGGGGGATTCTACGAGCAGTACTTC
TRBV6-5,NA,TRBJ2-1,NA,CASSGRAFRNEQFF,TGTGCCAGCAGTGGCAGGGCTTTTAGGAATGAGCAGTTCTTC
TRBV30,NA,TRBJ1-5,TRBD1,CAWSVRGPSNQPQHF,TGTGCCTGGAGTGTAAGGGGGCCGAGCAATCAGCCCCAGCATTTT
TRBV18,NA,TRBJ2-7,TRBD1,CASSRLDRDEQYF,TGTGCCAGCTCACGACTCGACAGGGACGAGCAGTACTTC
TRBV6-5,NA,TRBJ1-1,NA,CASGGAENTEAFF,TGTGCCAGCGGGGGGGCAGAAAACACTGAAGCTTTCTTT
TRBV12-5,NA,TRBJ1-1,NA,CASGLDRLGTEAFF,TGTGCTAGTGGTTTGGACAGGTTGGGCACTGAAGCTTTCTTT
TRBV19,few,TRBJ2-5,NA,CASSISRETQYF,TGTGCCAGTAGTATATCACGGGAGACCCAGTACTTC
TRBV6-5,NA,TRBJ2-1,NA,CASSLGQPDNEQFF,TGTGCCAGCAGTTTGGGACAACCTGACAATGAGCAGTTCTTC
TRBV30,NA,TRBJ2-1,TRBD2,CAWRTWTSGRYNEQFF,TGTGCCTGGAGGACGTGGACTAGCGGGAGATACAATGAGCAGTTCTTC
TRBV7-3,NA,TRBJ2-7,TRBD1,CASSLTGQGNHEQYF,TGTGCCAGCAGCTTAACGGGACAGGGGAACCACGAGCAGTACTTC
TRBV30,few,TRBJ2-3,TRBD2,CATTSGSGDTQYF,TGTGCAACGACTAGCGGGAGTGGGGATACGCAGTATTTT
TRBV19,NA,TRBJ2-2,TRBD1,CASKTGGSDTGELFF,TGTGCCAGCAAGACAGGGGGCTCGGACACCGGGGAGCTGTTTTTT
TRBV7-9,NA,TRBJ2-3,NA,CASSLAVRADTQYF,TGTGCCAGCAGCTTAGCTGTGAGAGCAGATACGCAGTATTTT
TRBV7-8,few,TRBJ2-1,NA,CASSLTGERSEQFF,TGTGCCAGCAGCTTAACGGGGGAAAGGAGTGAGCAGTTCTTC
TRBV5-6,few,TRBJ2-4,TRBD2,CASSTQGLAGVVDIQYF,TGTGCCAGCAGCACCCAGGGTCTAGCGGGAGTAGTGGACATTCAGTACTTC
TRBV18,NA,TRBJ2-1,TRBD2,CASSPPGLAGVNEQFF,TGTGCCAGCTCACCACCCGGACTAGCGGGTGTCAATGAGCAGTTCTTC
TRBV7-2,NA,TRBJ2-1,TRBD2,CAMGIGLAGRGNEQFF,TGTGCCATGGGAATTGGTCTAGCGGGGAGGGGGAATGAGCAGTTCTTC
TRBV2,NA,TRBJ2-7,NA,CASRRELSAYEQYF,TGTGCCAGCAGGAGGGAACTGTCCGCCTACGAGCAGTACTTC
TRBV4-2,few,TRBJ1-2,NA,CASSQTWGGSYGYTF,TGTGCCAGCAGCCAAACCTGGGGTGGGAGCTATGGCTACACCTTC
TRBV19,NA,TRBJ2-3,TRBD1,CASSIFRDSLETQYF,TGTGCCAGTAGTATATTCCGGGACAGCCTCGAGACGCAGTATTTT